This is a list of T cell receptor beta chains from one sample in a study of identical twins. TCRdb called the 5' RACE reads again in MiXCR, with one record for every CDR3 protein. The table records 550,000 to 800,000 distinct CDR3 sequences, under 8.5% of them present only once. These data were also filed under a second study, of yellow fever vaccine responses in identical twins.

Sequenced: PBMCs. These receptor sequences come from a woman aged 18-29 years in good health. The CDR3 runs from the conserved cysteine through the conserved F or W. The D gene is left open where the match is weak. Only part of the rows carry a size: once, few, many, or a class if the clone is expanded.

many 16 TRBD2 TRBJ2-1 TRBV12-3/TRBV12-4 CASSSKRESSYNEQFF TGTGCCAGCAGTTCGAAGCGGGAGAGCTCCTACAATGAGCAGTTCTTC
many 13 - TRBJ2-5 TRBV20-1 CSARVGGRETQYF TGCAGTGCTAGAGTCGGGGGGCGAGAGACCCAGTACTTC
- 15 TRBD2 TRBJ2-1 TRBV2 CASSVLAGVVYEQFF TGTGCCAGCAGTGTTCTAGCGGGAGTCGTATATGAGCAGTTCTTC
few 14 - TRBJ2-2 TRBV29-1 CSVAVQGYTGELFF TGCAGCGTTGCCGTACAGGGCTACACCGGGGAGCTGTTTTTT
few 20 TRBD2 TRBJ2-7 TRBV7-3 CASSLKGVRGSGLAEYEQYF TGTGCCAGCAGCTTAAAGGGGGTGAGGGGTTCCGGACTAGCGGAATACGAGCAGTACTTC
- 20 TRBD2 TRBJ2-1 TRBV7-2 CASSLAPLASGNAFYNEQFF TGTGCCAGCAGCTTAGCCCCCCTGGCTAGCGGAAACGCTTTCTACAATGAGCAGTTCTTC
many 15 TRBD2 TRBJ2-7 TRBV5-1 CASSLGLAGTYEQYF TGTGCCAGCAGTTTAGGACTAGCTGGGACCTACGAGCAGTACTTC
- 14 - TRBJ1-2 TRBV6-1 CASSRRGNHYGYTF TGTGCCAGCAGTCGGAGGGGTAATCACTATGGCTACACCTTC
- 14 - TRBJ1-1 TRBV20-1 CSARDLAQNTEAFF TGCAGTGCTAGAGATCTCGCGCAGAACACTGAAGCTTTCTTT
- 17 - TRBJ2-5 TRBV25-1 CASSATHLRLGQETQYF TGTGCCAGCAGTGCGACCCATTTGAGGTTGGGCCAAGAGACCCAGTACTTC
many 14 - TRBJ2-1 TRBV3-1 CASSQVDSFNEQFF TGTGCCAGCAGCCAAGTGGACTCCTTCAATGAGCAGTTCTTC
many 15 - TRBJ1-5 TRBV5-1 CASSLAGVGNQPQHF TGCGCCAGCAGCTTGGCGGGAGTTGGCAATCAGCCCCAGCATTTT
many 14 - TRBJ1-1 TRBV7-9 CASTTSQVNTEAFF TGTGCCAGCACCACATCCCAGGTGAACACTGAAGCTTTCTTT
many 15 TRBD2 TRBJ2-2 TRBV3-1 CASNGPGLAVGELFF TGTGCCAGCAACGGGCCGGGACTAGCCGTCGGGGAGCTGTTTTTT
- 23 TRBD2 TRBJ2-2 TRBV5-1 CASSLGPGLLGTSGRTNTGELFF TGCGCCAGCAGCTTGGGGCCGGGACTCCTAGGGACTAGCGGGAGGACAAACACCGGGGAGCTGTTTTTT
many 14 - TRBJ2-2 TRBV2 CASILAENTGELFF TGTGCCAGCATCTTAGCCGAGAACACCGGGGAGCTGTTTTTT
few 12 - TRBJ2-1 TRBV2 CASSEQVYEQFF TGTGCCAGCAGTGAGCAGGTCTATGAGCAGTTCTTC
- 14 TRBD1 TRBJ1-1 TRBV7-9 CASSLGDRGDEAFF TGTGCCAGCAGCTTAGGGGACAGGGGTGATGAAGCTTTCTTT
- 13 - TRBJ2-2 TRBV10-3 CAINPGTTGELFF TGTGCCATCAATCCGGGAACCACCGGGGAGCTGTTTTTT
- 15 TRBD1 TRBJ2-5 TRBV7-9 CASSEGQGGKETQYF TGTGCCAGCAGCGAGGGACAGGGAGGAAAAGAGACCCAGTACTTC
many 15 - TRBJ2-3 TRBV24-1 CATSDPREGADTQYF TGTGCCACCAGTGACCCTAGAGAGGGGGCAGATACGCAGTATTTT
many 14 TRBD2 TRBJ2-7 TRBV29-1 CSVRLAGFSYEQYF TGCAGCGTGCGACTAGCGGGATTCTCCTACGAGCAGTACTTC
many 17 TRBD2 TRBJ2-5 TRBV7-9 CASRLLGLAGGQETQYF TGTGCCAGCAGACTGCTCGGACTAGCGGGGGGCCAAGAGACCCAGTACTTC
many 19 TRBD1 TRBJ2-1 TRBV11-1 CASSLVGPRGQENYNEQFF TGTGCCAGCAGCTTAGTCGGCCCCAGGGGGCAGGAGAACTACAATGAGCAGTTCTTC
few 14 - TRBJ2-1 TRBV29-1 CSVEGTENYNEQFF TGCAGCGTTGAAGGGACAGAGAATTACAATGAGCAGTTCTTC
few 15 - TRBJ1-1 TRBV5-4 CASSLVVSPGAEAFF TGTGCCAGCAGCTTGGTAGTCTCTCCTGGCGCTGAAGCTTTCTTT
many 14 - TRBJ1-5 TRBV10-3 CAISESTGIQPQHF TGTGCCATCAGTGAGTCCACAGGGATCCAGCCCCAGCATTTT
many 16 TRBD2 TRBJ2-1 TRBV4-1 CASSQEAQIAGIEQFF TGCGCCAGCAGCCAAGAAGCCCAGATAGCGGGAATTGAGCAGTTCTTC
many 14 TRBD2 TRBJ2-5 TRBV2 CASRGTRQKETQYF TGTGCCAGCAGAGGGACTAGACAAAAAGAGACCCAGTACTTC
- 15 - TRBJ2-3 TRBV12-3/TRBV12-4 CASSSFGLSLDTQYF TGTGCCAGCAGTTCTTTTGGGTTGTCGCTTGATACGCAGTATTTT
few 18 TRBD2 TRBJ2-1 TRBV29-1 CSAGRGLAGEGTYNEQFF TGCAGCGCCGGACGGGGACTAGCGGGAGAGGGCACCTACAATGAGCAGTTCTTC
many 17 TRBD2 TRBJ2-3 TRBV9 CASSVGASGGRTDTQYF TGTGCCAGCAGCGTAGGGGCTAGCGGGGGCCGCACAGATACGCAGTATTTT
many 14 - TRBJ2-7 TRBV12-3/TRBV12-4 CASSPGGGRYEQYF TGTGCCAGCAGTCCCGGAGGTGGTAGGTACGAGCAGTACTTC
- 16 - TRBJ2-2 TRBV5-1 CASSSNSGYNTGELFF TGCGCCAGCAGCTCTAACAGCGGGTATAACACCGGGGAGCTGTTTTTT
many 12 - TRBJ2-1 TRBV5-1 CASSFTMNEQFF TGCGCCAGCAGCTTTACTATGAATGAGCAGTTCTTC